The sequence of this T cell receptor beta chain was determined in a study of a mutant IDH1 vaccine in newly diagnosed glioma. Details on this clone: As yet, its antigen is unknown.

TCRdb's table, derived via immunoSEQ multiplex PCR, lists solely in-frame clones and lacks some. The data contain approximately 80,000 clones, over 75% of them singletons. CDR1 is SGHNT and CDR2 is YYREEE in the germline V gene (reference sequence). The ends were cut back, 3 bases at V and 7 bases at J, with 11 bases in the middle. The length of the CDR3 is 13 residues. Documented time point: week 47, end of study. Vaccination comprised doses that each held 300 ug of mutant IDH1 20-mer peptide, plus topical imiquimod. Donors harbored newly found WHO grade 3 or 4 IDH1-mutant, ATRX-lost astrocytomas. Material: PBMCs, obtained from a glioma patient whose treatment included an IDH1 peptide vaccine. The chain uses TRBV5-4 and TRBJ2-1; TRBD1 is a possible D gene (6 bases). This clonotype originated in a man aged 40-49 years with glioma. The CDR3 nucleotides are TGTGCCAGCAGCTGGGACAATGAGAATGAGCAGTTCTTC. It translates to CASSWDNENEQFF.